What follows are 4 T cell receptor beta chains derived from one specimen sequenced in a study of blood T cell repertoires in COVID-19. Libraries were prepared by immunoSEQ multiplex PCR; TCRdb keeps only in-frame clonotypes and omits some of them. The sample has about 300,000 clones, about nine tenths seen once. Sequencing was carried out using PBMCs or T cells enriched from blood (not recorded which). The receptors stem from a woman in her late teens or twenties who had recovered from COVID-19.

The chain combines TRBV4-3 with TRBJ1-3; D perhaps matches TRBD1 (6 bases). V was cut by 1 base and J by 0 bases, with 13 bases left in between. Per germline, CDR1 LGHNA and CDR2 YSLEER. This CDR3 spans 17 amino acids. The CDR3, as DNA: TGCGCCAGCAGCCAAGGGAGAACAGGGCTCTCTGGAAACACCATATATTTT. Protein product: CASSQGRTGLSGNTIYF.

V and J are TRBV5-1 and TRBJ2-1, with 9 positions matching TRBD2. Germline V gives CDR1 SGHRS, CDR2 YFSETQ. The CDR3 spans 18 residues. J lost 5 bases, V lost 0 bases, and 12 bases had no gene match. CDR3 nucleotide sequence: TGCGCCAGCAGCTTGGGGGGCATCGGGCTAGCGGGAAACAATGAGCAGTTCTTC. Its translation is CASSLGGIGLAGNNEQFF.

The rearrangement joins TRBV3-1 (or the pseudogene TRBV3-2) to TRBJ1-1; TRBD1 matches at 8 bases. V shed 5 bases, J shed 7 bases, and the junction held 9 bases outside the gene matches. The V gene's germline CDR1 is LGHDT and CDR2 YNNKEL (reference sequence). The CDR3 runs 14 residues. The CDR3 DNA is TGTGCCAGCAGCAATCAGGGGGCACGGGATGAAGCTTTCTTT. This codes for CASSNQGARDEAFF.

About this clone: It may be a read error: a sequence one base away is much more abundant. The chain is built from TRBV21-1 and TRBJ2-7; TRBD2 is the table's D call and was not checked against the DNA. TRBV21-1 is described as a pseudogene. The CDR3 is 17 residues long. CDR3 DNA sequence: TGTGCCAGCACCTGTCTCGGGACTAGCAGGACTACCTACGAGCAGTACTTC. Protein sequence: CASTCLGTSRTTYEQYF.